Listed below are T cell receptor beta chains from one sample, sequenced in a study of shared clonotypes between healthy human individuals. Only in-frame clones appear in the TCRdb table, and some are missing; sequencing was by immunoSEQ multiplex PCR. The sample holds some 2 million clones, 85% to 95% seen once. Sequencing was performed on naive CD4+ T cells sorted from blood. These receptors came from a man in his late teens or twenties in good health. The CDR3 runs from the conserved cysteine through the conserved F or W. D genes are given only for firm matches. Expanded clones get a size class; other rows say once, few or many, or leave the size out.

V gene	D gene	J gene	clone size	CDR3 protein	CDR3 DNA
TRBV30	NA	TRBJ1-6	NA	CAWRADRTSSYNSPLHF	TGTGCCTGGAGGGCTGACAGAACCAGCTCCTATAATTCACCCCTCCACTTT
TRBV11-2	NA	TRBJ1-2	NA	CASSPIRGYGYTF	TGTGCCAGCAGCCCCATCAGGGGCTATGGCTACACCTTC
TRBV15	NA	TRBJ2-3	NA	CATSRDTMLAQFGTQYF	TGTGCCACCAGCAGAGATACGATGCTAGCGCAGTTCGGTACGCAGTATTTT
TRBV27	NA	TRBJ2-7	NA	CASSLRSGHYEQYF	TGTGCCAGCAGTCTCCGGTCAGGGCACTACGAGCAGTACTTC
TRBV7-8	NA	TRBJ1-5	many	CASSFPGTVNQPQHF	TGTGCCAGCAGCTTCCCCGGGACCGTCAATCAGCCCCAGCATTTT
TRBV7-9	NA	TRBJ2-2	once	CASSHHRETGELFF	TGTGCCAGCAGCCATCACAGGGAGACCGGGGAGCTGTTTTTT
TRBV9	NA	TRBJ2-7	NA	CASSVESSGLSYEQYF	TGTGCCAGCAGCGTAGAGTCTTCGGGACTGTCCTACGAGCAGTACTTC
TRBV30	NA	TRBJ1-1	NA	CAWIQRRDTEAFF	TGTGCCTGGATTCAGAGGAGGGACACTGAAGCTTTCTTT
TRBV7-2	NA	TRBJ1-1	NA	CASRIQGLSEAFF	TGTGCCAGCAGGATCCAGGGGCTGTCTGAAGCTTTCTTT
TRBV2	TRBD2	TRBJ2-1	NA	CASYGGGSYNEQFF	TGTGCCAGCTACGGGGGGGGCTCCTACAATGAGCAGTTCTTC
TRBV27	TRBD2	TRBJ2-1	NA	CASRPTSGALLLNEQFF	TGTGCCAGCAGGCCGACCAGCGGGGCCCTTTTGCTCAATGAGCAGTTCTTC
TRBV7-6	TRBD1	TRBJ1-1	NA	CASSYRQGTEAFF	TGTGCCAGCAGCTACCGACAGGGCACTGAAGCTTTCTTT
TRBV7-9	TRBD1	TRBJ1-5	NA	CASSETGFGQPQHF	TGTGCCAGCAGCGAGACAGGGTTCGGTCAGCCCCAGCATTTT
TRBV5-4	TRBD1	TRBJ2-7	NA	CASSPWTGGHEQYF	TGTGCCAGCAGCCCATGGACAGGCGGCCACGAGCAGTACTTC
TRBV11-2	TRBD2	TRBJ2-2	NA	CASSPMTSGSTGELFF	TGTGCCAGCAGCCCCATGACTAGCGGGAGTACCGGGGAGCTGTTTTTT
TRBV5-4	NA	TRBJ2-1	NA	CASSSPGTHNEQFF	TGTGCCAGCAGCTCCCCAGGGACTCACAATGAGCAGTTCTTC
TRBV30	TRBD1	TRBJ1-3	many	CAWSVPTGGRRNTIYF	TGTGCCTGGAGTGTACCGACAGGGGGTCGCAGAAACACCATATATTTT
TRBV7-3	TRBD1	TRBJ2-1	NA	CASSLGQGSYNEQFF	TGTGCCAGCAGCCTAGGACAGGGCTCCTACAATGAGCAGTTCTTC
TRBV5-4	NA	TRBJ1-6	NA	CASSLEAGRNSPLHF	TGTGCCAGCAGCTTGGAAGCAGGGAGAAATTCACCCCTCCACTTT
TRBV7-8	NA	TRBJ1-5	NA	CASSFGTANSNQPQHF	TGTGCCAGCAGCTTTGGGACCGCGAATAGCAATCAGCCCCAGCATTTT
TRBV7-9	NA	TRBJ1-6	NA	CASSAWVSGDSPLHF	TGTGCCAGCAGCGCATGGGTTTCTGGAGATTCACCCCTCCACTTT
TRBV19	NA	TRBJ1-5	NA	CASSTPQLTPTFNQPQHF	TGTGCCAGTAGTACCCCCCAACTGACACCGACCTTCAATCAGCCCCAGCATTTT
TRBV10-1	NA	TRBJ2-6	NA	CASSYKGPNRSGANVLTF	TGCGCCAGCAGCTACAAGGGTCCCAACAGGAGCGGGGCCAACGTCCTGACTTTC
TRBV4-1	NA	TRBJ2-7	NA	CASSPRAASSYEQYF	TGCGCCAGCAGCCCACGGGCAGCGTCCTCCTACGAGCAGTACTTC
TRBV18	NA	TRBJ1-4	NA	CASSLGASNEKLFF	TGTGCCAGCTCACTGGGGGCGTCTAATGAAAAACTGTTTTTT
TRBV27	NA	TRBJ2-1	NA	CASSLSGRGYYNEQFF	TGTGCCAGCAGTTTATCGGGAAGGGGCTACTACAATGAGCAGTTCTTC
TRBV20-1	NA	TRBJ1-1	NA	CSAVGVPEAFF	TGCAGTGCCGTTGGGGTCCCTGAAGCTTTCTTT
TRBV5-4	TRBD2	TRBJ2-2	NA	CASSLGTSGVITGELFF	TGTGCCAGCAGCTTGGGGACTAGCGGGGTGATCACCGGGGAGCTGTTTTTT
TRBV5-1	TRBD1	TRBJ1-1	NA	CASRPRVEQGADWYTEAFF	TGCGCCAGCAGGCCAAGGGTCGAACAGGGGGCCGATTGGTACACTGAAGCTTTCTTT
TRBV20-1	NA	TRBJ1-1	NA	CSVPANTEAFF	TGCAGTGTACCGGCGAACACTGAAGCTTTCTTT
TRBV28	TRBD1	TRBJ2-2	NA	CASSSGTGGAGELFF	TGTGCCAGCAGTTCCGGGACAGGTGGCGCCGGGGAGCTGTTTTTT
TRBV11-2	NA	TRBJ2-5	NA	CASRIGAFVGETQYF	TGTGCCAGCAGAATCGGGGCTTTTGTCGGGGAGACCCAGTACTTC
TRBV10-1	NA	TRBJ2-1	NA	CASSDWGGEQFF	TGCGCCAGCAGTGACTGGGGTGGCGAGCAGTTCTTC
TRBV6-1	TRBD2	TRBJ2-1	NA	CASSDGRLLYNEQFF	TGTGCCAGCAGTGACGGGAGGCTACTCTACAATGAGCAGTTCTTC
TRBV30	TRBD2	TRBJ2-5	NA	CAWALLASQETQYF	TGTGCCTGGGCACTACTAGCGTCCCAAGAGACCCAGTACTTC